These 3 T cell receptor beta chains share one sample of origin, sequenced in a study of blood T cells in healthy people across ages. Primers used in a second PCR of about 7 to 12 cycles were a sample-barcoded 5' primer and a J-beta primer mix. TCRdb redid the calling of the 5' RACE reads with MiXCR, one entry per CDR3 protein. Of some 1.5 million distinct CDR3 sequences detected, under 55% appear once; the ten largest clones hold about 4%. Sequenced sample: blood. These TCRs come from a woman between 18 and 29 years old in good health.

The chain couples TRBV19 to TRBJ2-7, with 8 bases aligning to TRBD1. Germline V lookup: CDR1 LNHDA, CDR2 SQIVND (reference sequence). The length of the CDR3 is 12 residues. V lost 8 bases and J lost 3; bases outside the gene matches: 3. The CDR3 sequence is CASGQGYYEQYF. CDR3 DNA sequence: TGTGCCAGTGGACAGGGCTACTACGAGCAGTACTTC.

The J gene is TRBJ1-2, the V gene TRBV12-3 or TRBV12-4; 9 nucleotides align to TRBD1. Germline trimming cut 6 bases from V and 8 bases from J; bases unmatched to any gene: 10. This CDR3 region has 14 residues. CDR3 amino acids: CASSKTGQGGGYTF. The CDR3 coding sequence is TGTGCCAGCAGCAAAACGGGACAGGGAGGAGGCTACACCTTC.

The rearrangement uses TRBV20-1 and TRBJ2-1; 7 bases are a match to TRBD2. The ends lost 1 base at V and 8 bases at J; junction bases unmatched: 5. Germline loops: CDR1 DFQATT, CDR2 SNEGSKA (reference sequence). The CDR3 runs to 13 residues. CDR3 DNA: TGCAGTGCTAGAGTGGGGAGGGGCCATGAGCAGTTCTTC. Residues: CSARVGRGHEQFF.